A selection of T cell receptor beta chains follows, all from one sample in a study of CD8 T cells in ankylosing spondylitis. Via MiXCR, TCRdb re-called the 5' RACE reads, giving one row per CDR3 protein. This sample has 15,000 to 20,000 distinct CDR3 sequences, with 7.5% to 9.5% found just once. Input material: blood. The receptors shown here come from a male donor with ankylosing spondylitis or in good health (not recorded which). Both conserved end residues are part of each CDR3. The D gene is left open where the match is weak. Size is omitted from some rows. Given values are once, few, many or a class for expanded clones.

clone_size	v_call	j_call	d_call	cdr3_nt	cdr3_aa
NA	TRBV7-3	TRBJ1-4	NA	TGTGCCAGCAGCCCCCTTGGCTTTTGTCAAGAAATTGAAAAACTGTTTTTT	CASSPLGFCQEIEKLFF
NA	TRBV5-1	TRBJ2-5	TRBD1	TGCGCCAGCAGCTTGGACAGGGGACACCAAGAGACCCAGTACTTC	CASSLDRGHQETQYF
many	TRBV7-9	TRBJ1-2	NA	TGTGCCAGCAGCCTGAACATGCAAATGGGCTACACCTTC	CASSLNMQMGYTF
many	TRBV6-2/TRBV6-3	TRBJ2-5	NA	TGTGCCAGCAGCCGCGGGTCGGAGACCCAGTACTTC	CASSRGSETQYF
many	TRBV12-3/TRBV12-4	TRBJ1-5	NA	TGTGCCAGCAGTCAGGACAGCTTAAGGAATCAGCCCCAGCATTTT	CASSQDSLRNQPQHF
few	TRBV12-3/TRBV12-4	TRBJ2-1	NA	TGTGTCAGCAGCCCCCGACAGTGGGGGGTCAATGAGCAGTTCTTC	CVSSPRQWGVNEQFF
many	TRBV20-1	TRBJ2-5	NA	TGCAGTGCTAGATATAGGCACCCCGGCTCCAAGTACTTC	CSARYRHPGSKYF
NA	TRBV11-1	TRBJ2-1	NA	TGTGCCAGCGAGCAGGGAGGAATTTACAATGAGCAGTTCTTC	CASEQGGIYNEQFF
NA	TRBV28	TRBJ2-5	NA	TGTGCCAGCAGTTTGAGCGCCTACCGGGACTCTAAGGGGACCCAGTACTTC	CASSLSAYRDSKGTQYF
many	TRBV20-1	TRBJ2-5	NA	TGCAGTGCTAGAGATCTTCGAAGTCTCGGGGAGACCCAGTACTTC	CSARDLRSLGETQYF
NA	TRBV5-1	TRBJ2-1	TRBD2	TGCGCCAGCAGCGTTACTAGCGGGGGCTCAAGCTCCTACAATGAGCAGTTCTTC	CASSVTSGGSSSYNEQFF
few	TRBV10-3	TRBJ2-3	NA	TGTGCCATCAGTGGGGGCGATACGCAGTATTTT	CAISGGDTQYF
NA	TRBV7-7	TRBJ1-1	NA	TGTGCTAGCAGCCCGACAGGAATGAACACTGAAGCTTTCTTT	CASSPTGMNTEAFF
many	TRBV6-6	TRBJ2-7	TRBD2	TGTGCCAGCAGTCGGGAGGGCTACGAGCAGTACTTC	CASSREGYEQYF
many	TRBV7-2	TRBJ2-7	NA	TGTGCCAGCAGCTTAGATTTCAGTGATTACGAGCAGTACTTC	CASSLDFSDYEQYF
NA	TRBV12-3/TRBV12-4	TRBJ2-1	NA	TGTGCCAGCAGTTTAGGGCACAATGAGCAGTTCTTC	CASSLGHNEQFF
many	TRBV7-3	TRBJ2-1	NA	TGTGCCAGCAGCTTCCAAGCAGCGTATGAGCAGTTCTTC	CASSFQAAYEQFF
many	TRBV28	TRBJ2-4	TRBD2	TGTGCCAGCAGACTAGCGGGAGGAAACATTCAGTACTTC	CASRLAGGNIQYF
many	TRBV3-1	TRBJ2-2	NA	TGTGCCAGCAGCCAACCCTCTTTGGGGTTAGGGTCCGGGGAGCTGTTTTTT	CASSQPSLGLGSGELFF
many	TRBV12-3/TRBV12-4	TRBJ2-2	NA	TGTGCCAGCAGTCACGTGCTCTGGGCCGGGGAGCTGTTTTTT	CASSHVLWAGELFF
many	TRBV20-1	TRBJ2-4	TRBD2	TGCAGTGCTCGCGGGGGGGGCCAAAACATTCAGTACTTC	CSARGGGQNIQYF
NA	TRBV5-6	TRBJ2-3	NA	TGTGCCAGCAGCTTGTGGGTGACGAGTACAGATACGCAGTATTTT	CASSLWVTSTDTQYF
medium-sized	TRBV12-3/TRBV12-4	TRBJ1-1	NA	TGTGCCAGCAGTTTAGAGATCAGCTTGAACACTGAAGCTTTCTTT	CASSLEISLNTEAFF
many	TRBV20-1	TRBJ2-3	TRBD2	TGCAGTGCTCTGGGACTAGCGAGCACAGATACGCAGTATTTT	CSALGLASTDTQYF
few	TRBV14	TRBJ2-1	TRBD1	TGTGCCAGCAGTCGTCCCGGACAGGGGGCAAATGAGCAGTTCTTC	CASSRPGQGANEQFF
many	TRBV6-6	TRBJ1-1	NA	TGTGCCAGCAGTTACCCTTCAGGGGTAAGGTACACTGAAGCTTTCTTT	CASSYPSGVRYTEAFF
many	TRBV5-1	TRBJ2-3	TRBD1	TGCGCCAGCAGTCTGGACAGGGGGCCCCCCACAGATACGCAGTATTTT	CASSLDRGPPTDTQYF
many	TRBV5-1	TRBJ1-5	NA	TGCGCCAGCAGCTTGTTGACAGGCGGGAATCAGCCCCAGCATTTT	CASSLLTGGNQPQHF
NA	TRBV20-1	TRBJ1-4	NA	TGCAGTGCTCGAAAACAGGGCGTAAATGAAAAACTGTTTTTT	CSARKQGVNEKLFF
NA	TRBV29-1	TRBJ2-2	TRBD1	TGCAGCGTTGAGCGACAGGGTTATGCCACCGGGGAGCTGTTTTTT	CSVERQGYATGELFF
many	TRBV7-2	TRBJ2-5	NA	TGTGCCAGCAGCTTAGAATTGGTTGGAGAGACCCAGTACTTC	CASSLELVGETQYF
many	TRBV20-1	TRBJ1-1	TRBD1	TGCAGTGCCACGGACAGGGGGCCCAGCACTGAAGCTTTCTTT	CSATDRGPSTEAFF
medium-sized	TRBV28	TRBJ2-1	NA	TGTGCCAGCAGTTTAAGTCTCGATTCCTACAATGAGCAGTTCTTC	CASSLSLDSYNEQFF
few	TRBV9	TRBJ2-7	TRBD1	TGTGCCAGCAGCGTAGGGACAGGGAACTACGAGCAGTACTTC	CASSVGTGNYEQYF
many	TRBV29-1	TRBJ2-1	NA	TGCAGCGGGGGGGGCCGTCCGAAATATGAGCAGTTCTTC	CSGGGRPKYEQFF
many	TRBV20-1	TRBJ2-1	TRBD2	TGCAGTGCTATTCCTAGCGGGGCCTACAATGAGCAGTTCTTC	CSAIPSGAYNEQFF
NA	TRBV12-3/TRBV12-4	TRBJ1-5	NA	TGTGCCAGCAGTTTAGGGCATCAGCCCCAGCATTTT	CASSLGHQPQHF
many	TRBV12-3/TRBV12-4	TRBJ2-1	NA	TGTGCCAGCAGTGAGGTTGGGTACAATGAGCAGTTCTTC	CASSEVGYNEQFF
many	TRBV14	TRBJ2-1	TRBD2	TGTGCCAGCAGCCAAGGGGCGAGCGGGACGTCTGAGCAGTTCTTC	CASSQGASGTSEQFF
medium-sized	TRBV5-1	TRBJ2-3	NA	TGCGCCAGCAGCTTGGAGGCAGATACGCAGTATTTT	CASSLEADTQYF
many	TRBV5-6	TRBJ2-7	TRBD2	TGTGCCAGCAGCGGGGGGACTAGCGCCGAGCAGTACTTC	CASSGGTSAEQYF
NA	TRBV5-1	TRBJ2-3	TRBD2	TGCGCCAGCAGCCCTAGCGGGAGTGATACGCAGTATTTT	CASSPSGSDTQYF
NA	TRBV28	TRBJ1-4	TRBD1	TGTGCCAGCAGTTATCCGGGACAGGGTGGAGAAAAACTGTTTTTT	CASSYPGQGGEKLFF
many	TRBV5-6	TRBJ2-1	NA	TGTGCCAGCAGCTTGCTTGGGGGTGGGATAGGTGAGCAGTTCTTC	CASSLLGGGIGEQFF
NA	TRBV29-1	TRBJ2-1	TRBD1	TGCAGCGTTCAAGCAGGGACAGGGGGCCATGAGCAGTTCTTC	CSVQAGTGGHEQFF